A single sample gave rise to the 27 T cell receptor beta chains below, sequenced in a study of blood T cell repertoires in COVID-19. Method: immunoSEQ multiplex PCR; TCRdb's copy keeps in-frame clones and lacks some. The profile shows roughly 330,000 clones, around 89% of them singletons. The specimen sequenced was peripheral blood. The origin of the receptors is a woman aged 45-65 years with active or convalescent COVID-19.

The V and J genes are TRBV3-1 (or the pseudogene TRBV3-2) and TRBJ2-7, with D possibly matching TRBD2 (6 bases). With 4 bases removed from V and 0 bases from J, the gap between germline ends came to 19 bases. The germline V gene has CDR1 LGHDT and CDR2 YNNKEL (reference sequence). The CDR3 extends over 17 amino acids. CDR3 sequence (DNA): TGTGCCAGCAGCCCTCCGCGGGGCATTCGCGGCTCCTACGAGCAGTACTTC. This sequence encodes CASSPPRGIRGSYEQYF.

This rearrangement joins TRBV18 to TRBJ1-5; no definite D call. The CDR3 is 16 amino acids. Germline V CDR1 and CDR2: KGHSH, LQKENI. V was trimmed by 0 bases and J by 1 base, leaving 10 bases between them. The CDR3 sequence is CASSPPGERSNQPQHF. The DNA of the CDR3 is TGTGCCAGCTCACCACCGGGAGAGCGGAGCAATCAGCCCCAGCATTTT.

This chain uses TRBV6-2 or TRBV6-3 with TRBJ2-1; 7 bases fit TRBD1. Germline V gene data show CDR1 as MNHEY and CDR2 as SVGEGT. The CDR3 is 16 amino acids. The ends lost 3 bases at V and 6 bases at J; junction bases unmatched: 11. The CDR3 is CASSYYLDRVRNEQFF. In DNA, the CDR3 is TGTGCCAGCAGTTATTACTTAGACAGGGTCCGCAATGAGCAGTTCTTC.

CDR3 amino acids: CAWSVGHNYEQYF. In DNA, the CDR3 is TGTGCCTGGAGTGTGGGACACAACTACGAGCAGTACTTC. The J gene is TRBJ2-7, the V gene TRBV30; a weak D match, TRBD1 (6 bases). Germline CDR1 is GTSNPN and CDR2 is SVGIG (reference sequence). Trimming left V 0 bases short and J 3 bases short, with 9 bases between. CDR3 length equals 13 residues.

The CDR3 region has the DNA TGTGCCGGTGGAACAGGGGGCACTGAAGCTTTCTTT. Its translation is CAGGTGGTEAFF. This rearrangement joins TRBV10-3 to TRBJ1-1; 8 bases fit TRBD1. J gave up 4 bases and V 11 bases, and 6 bases lay outside the gene matches. The CDR3 extends over 12 amino acids. Per the germline V gene, CDR1 is ENHRY and CDR2 is SYGVKD.

The chain links TRBV19 to TRBJ2-7, with 14 bases lining up with TRBD2. Germline-derived CDR1 and CDR2 are LNHDA and SQIVND (reference sequence). V shed 5 bases and J 2 bases; nucleotides not matched to a gene: 11. This CDR3 is 18 amino acids long. This chain's CDR3 is CASSPSGLAGALPYEQYF. CDR3 bases: TGTGCCAGTAGTCCTTCGGGACTAGCGGGAGCCCTCCCCTACGAGCAGTACTTC.

This clone was recorded once. The genes are TRBV27 and TRBJ1-2; 7 bases line up with TRBD1. The CDR3 has 15 residues. After removal of 2 bases from V and 5 bases from J, the junction contained 8 bases not matched to a gene. CDR1 and CDR2 (germline): MNHEY, SMNVEV (reference sequence). CDR3 loop: CASSLGRGPGYGYTF. Here the CDR3 DNA reads TGTGCCAGCAGTTTAGGAAGGGGGCCGGGGTATGGCTACACCTTC.

The CDR3: CASSRGQGGKLFF. CDR3 bases: TGTGCCAGCAGTCGCGGACAGGGCGGAAAACTGTTTTTT. This sequence joins TRBV6-2 or TRBV6-3 and TRBJ1-4; 8 bases fit TRBD1. CDR1 and CDR2 (germline): MNHEY, SVGEGT. J gave up 10 bases and V 5 bases, and 6 bases lay outside the gene matches. The CDR3 has 13 residues.

This clone was detected once. The CDR3 protein is CSARTGRQYF. The CDR3 DNA reads TGCAGTGCTCGGACAGGTCGACAGTACTTC. The genes are TRBV20-1 and TRBJ2-4, with 7 bases identical to TRBD1. The germline gives CDR1 DFQATT, CDR2 SNEGSKA (reference sequence). V shed 5 bases, J shed 13 bases, and the junction held 5 bases outside the gene matches. The CDR3 has 10 residues.

The J gene is TRBJ1-1, the V gene TRBV28, with 8 bases that match TRBD1. CDR3 length equals 13 residues. Germline lookup yields CDR1 MDHEN and CDR2 SYDVKM. Losses at the gene ends were 7 bases for V and 4 bases for J; bases not matched to a gene: 5. Here the CDR3 DNA reads TGTGCCAGCACCCTGACAGGGGCCACTGAAGCTTTCTTT. Translating gives CASTLTGATEAFF.

The chain combines TRBV3-1 (or the pseudogene TRBV3-2) with TRBJ2-3; D not resolved. The CDR3 consists of 13 residues. Trimming took off 0 bases at V and 11 bases at J, with 12 bases between the two ends. Per the germline V gene, CDR1 is LGHDT and CDR2 is YNNKEL (reference sequence). The CDR3 DNA follows: TGTGCCAGCAGCCAAGAAGAACAGTCTTGGCAGTATTTT. Protein product: CASSQEEQSWQYF.

The rearrangement uses TRBV4-1 and TRBJ2-2, with 12 nucleotides matching TRBD2. In germline, CDR1 is MGHRA, CDR2 YSYEKL. The CDR3 contains 17 residues. V trimming: 1 base; J trimming: 9 bases; junction bases outside the gene matches: 9. CDR3 nucleotides: TGCGCCAGCAGCCAAGGTCTGTCTAGCGGGGGGGAGAGGGAGCTGTTTTTT. Residues: CASSQGLSSGGERELFF.

This clone was seen a handful of times. This chain joins TRBV2 and TRBJ1-1; D remains ambiguous. Germline values: CDR1 SNHLY, CDR2 FYNNEI. V was trimmed by 6 bases and J by 1 base, leaving 15 bases between them. The CDR3 is 15 amino acids. The CDR3 loop is CASRSESYGNTEAFF. The CDR3 DNA sequence: TGTGCCAGCAGATCGGAGAGTTATGGGAACACTGAAGCTTTCTTT. Full variable domain (remainder filled in from reference TRBV2 and TRBJ1-1): EPEVTQTPSHQVTQMGQEVILRCVPISNHLYFYWYRQILGQKVEFLVSFYNNEISEKSEIFDDQFSVERPDGSNFTLKIRSTKLEDSAMYFCASRSESYGNTEAFFGQGTRLTVV.

The CDR3 nucleotides read TGTGCCAGCATCCCGAGTACAGGGGGTATCACTGAAGCTTTCTTT. Protein product: CASIPSTGGITEAFF. The chain combines TRBV27 with TRBJ1-1; 8 bases align to TRBD1. In germline, CDR1 is MNHEY, CDR2 SMNVEV (reference sequence). This CDR3 contains 15 residues. The junction had 11 bases not matched to a gene; V was cut back by 7 bases and J by 4 bases.

This clone was picked up one time. The chain recombines TRBV2 with TRBJ2-5; D is unresolved. From germline, CDR1 is SNHLY and CDR2 FYNNEI. CDR3 length equals 13 residues. Trimming left V 3 bases short and J 5 bases short, with 10 bases between. The CDR3 coding sequence is TGTGCCAGCAGTGATGGAGTTTCGGAGACCCAGTACTTC. Protein: CASSDGVSETQYF.

The chain uses TRBV7-3 and TRBJ2-1; 8 bases fit TRBD1. Germline V lookup: CDR1 SGHTA, CDR2 FQGTGA. The CDR3 runs 15 residues. V was clipped by 2 bases and J by 4 bases; unmatched bases: 4. The CDR3 nucleotides read TGTGCCAGCAGCTTACAGGGGGCAGGTTACAATGAGCAGTTCTTC. It yields the protein CASSLQGAGYNEQFF.

The chain joins TRBV29-1 to TRBJ1-4; 10 nucleotides agree with TRBD1. V lost 0 bases, J lost 6 bases, and 1 base stayed unmatched. In germline, CDR1 is SQVTM, CDR2 ANQGSEA. The CDR3 has 14 residues. The CDR3 protein is CSVEEGTGDEKLFF. CDR3 in DNA: TGCAGCGTTGAAGAAGGGACAGGGGATGAAAAACTGTTTTTT.

Note on this clone: The same CDR3 also results from other DNA sequences found in this sample. The chain is built from TRBV27 and TRBJ1-2, with D unresolved. Germline assignment: CDR1 MNHEY and CDR2 SMNVEV (reference sequence). With 5 bases removed from V and 2 bases from J, the gap between germline ends came to 9 bases. The CDR3 covers 13 residues. The CDR3 region is CASSLRGNYGYTF. CDR3 bases: TGTGCCAGCAGTCTTCGGGGAAACTATGGCTACACCTTC.

This chain uses TRBV6-5 with TRBJ1-6; a weak D match, TRBD1 (5 bases). This CDR3 comprises 16 residues. V was cut by 4 bases and J by 8 bases, with 18 bases left in between. Germline values: CDR1 MNHEY, CDR2 SVGAGI. Written as DNA, the CDR3 is TGTGCCAGCAGTTTTATCCCCGCGCCGGGGGATTCACCCCTCCACTTT. It translates to CASSFIPAPGDSPLHF.

The CDR3 DNA is TGTGCCAGCTCAGGCGGACTGATCTCTGGAAACACCATATATTTT. Protein sequence: CASSGGLISGNTIYF. The chain employs TRBV18 and TRBJ1-3; D unclear. Germline V lookup: CDR1 KGHSH, CDR2 LQKENI. The CDR3 runs to 15 residues. Trimming stripped 5 bases from V and 0 bases from J, with 11 bases between.

The chain is built from TRBV4-3 and TRBJ2-3, with 10 bases that match TRBD2. Looked up from germline, CDR1 is LGHNA and CDR2 is YSLEER. The V and J ends lost 1 base and 5 bases, in that order; junction bases with no gene match: 9. This CDR3 is built from 17 residues. CDR3 sequence: CASSQGSSGSFRDTQYF. DNA of the CDR3: TGCGCCAGCAGCCAAGGATCTAGCGGGAGTTTTCGAGATACGCAGTATTTT.

V usage is TRBV7-2 and J usage is TRBJ1-2, with D unresolved. Germline CDR1 reads SGHTA; CDR2 reads FQGNSA. The CDR3 is 15 amino acids. Trimming took off 5 bases at V and 8 bases at J, with 21 bases between the two ends. CDR3 region: CASSRNQDAPGGYTF. DNA for the CDR3: TGTGCCAGCAGCCGTAACCAGGACGCCCCGGGGGGCTACACCTTC.

The chain joins TRBV29-1 to TRBJ1-1; weak D call: TRBD1 (5 bases). The CDR3 length is 13 residues. With 7 bases removed from V and 1 base from J, the gap between germline ends came to 13 bases. CDR1 is SQVTM and CDR2 is ANQGSEA in the germline V gene. The CDR3 bases are TGCAGCGCCCGTTTACAGGAGAACACTGAAGCTTTCTTT. Residues: CSARLQENTEAFF.

The genes are TRBV7-9 and TRBJ1-2, with 9 bases matching TRBD1. V gave up 8 bases and J gave up 2 bases; unmatched junction bases: 9. Germline CDR1 SEHNR, CDR2 FQNEAQ (reference sequence). The length of the CDR3 is 15 residues. The CDR3 bases are TGTGCCAGCGGGGAGGGGACAGGGCTCAACTATGGCTACACCTTC. The encoded protein is CASGEGTGLNYGYTF.

This clone occurred a few times. The rearrangement uses TRBV6-5 and TRBJ2-3, with D tentatively TRBD2 (6 bases). This CDR3 has 14 amino acids. The V gene's germline CDR1 is MNHEY and CDR2 SVGAGI. V lost 5 bases and J lost 5, with 14 bases in between. CDR3 region: CASSPLGGLDTQYF. CDR3 DNA sequence: TGTGCCAGCAGTCCCCTGGGAGGCCTAGATACGCAGTATTTT.

As to this clone: Within the sample, other DNA sequences also encode this same CDR3. V gene TRBV3-1 (or the pseudogene TRBV3-2) combines with J gene TRBJ1-1; no firm D call. Germline CDR1 reads LGHDT; CDR2 reads YNNKEL (reference sequence). With 1 base removed from V and 4 bases from J, the gap between germline ends came to 10 bases. The CDR3 loop spans 14 amino acids. As DNA, the CDR3 is TGTGCCAGCAGCCAAGCTGGACGGGGCACTGAAGCTTTCTTT. Protein sequence: CASSQAGRGTEAFF.

The V gene is TRBV5-6, the J gene TRBJ1-1, with 7 positions matching TRBD1. Trimming took 0 bases from V and 0 from J; bases not matched to a gene: 11. The CDR3 is made up of 18 amino acids. The germline gives CDR1 SGHDT, CDR2 YYEEEE. Here the CDR3 reads CASSLAGGGAPMNTEAFF. The DNA for the CDR3 is TGTGCCAGCAGCTTGGCCGGAGGGGGCGCCCCCATGAACACTGAAGCTTTCTTT.